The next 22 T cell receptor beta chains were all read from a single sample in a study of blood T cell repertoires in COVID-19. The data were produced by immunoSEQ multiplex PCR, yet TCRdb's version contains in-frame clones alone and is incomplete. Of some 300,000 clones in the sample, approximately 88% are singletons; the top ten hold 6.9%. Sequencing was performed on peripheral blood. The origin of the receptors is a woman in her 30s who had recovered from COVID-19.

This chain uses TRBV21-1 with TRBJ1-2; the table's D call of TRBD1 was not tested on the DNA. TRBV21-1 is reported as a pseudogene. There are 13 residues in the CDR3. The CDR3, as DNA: TGTGCCAGCAGCACAGACAGGCCCTATGGCTACACCTTC. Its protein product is CASSTDRPYGYTF.

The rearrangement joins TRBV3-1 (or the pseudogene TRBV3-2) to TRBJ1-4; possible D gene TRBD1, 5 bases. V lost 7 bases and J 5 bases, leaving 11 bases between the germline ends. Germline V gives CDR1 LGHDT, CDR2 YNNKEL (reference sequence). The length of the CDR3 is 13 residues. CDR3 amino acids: CASNRYGNEKLFF. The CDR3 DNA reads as TGTGCCAGCAACAGGTACGGAAATGAAAAACTGTTTTTT.

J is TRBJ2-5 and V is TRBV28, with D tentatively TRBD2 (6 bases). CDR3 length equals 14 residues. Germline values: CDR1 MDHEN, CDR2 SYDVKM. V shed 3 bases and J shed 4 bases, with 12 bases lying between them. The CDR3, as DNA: TGTGCCAGCAGTTTTTTTCGGGGAGGAGAGACCCAGTACTTC. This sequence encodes CASSFFRGGETQYF.

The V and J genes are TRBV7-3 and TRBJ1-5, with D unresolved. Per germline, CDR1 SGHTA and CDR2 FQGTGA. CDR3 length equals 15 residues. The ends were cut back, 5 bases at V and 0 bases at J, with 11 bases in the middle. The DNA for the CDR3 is TGTGCCAGCAGCCTCAGTGGTAATAGCAATCAGCCCCAGCATTTT. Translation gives CASSLSGNSNQPQHF.

The CDR3, as DNA: TGTGCCAGCAGTAAACGGGAGGGGACTGAAGCTTTCTTT. Translation gives CASSKREGTEAFF. The rearrangement links TRBV12-3 or TRBV12-4 to TRBJ1-1; D is possibly TRBD1 (5 bases). Trimming pared 5 bases from V and 5 bases from J, leaving 12 bases between. CDR3 length: 13 residues.

This chain's CDR3 is CASSDGQAGKLFF. Written as DNA, the CDR3 is TGTGCCAGCAGCGACGGACAGGCGGGGAAGCTGTTTTTT. This sequence joins TRBV6-5 and TRBJ2-2, with D perhaps TRBD1 (7 bases). Trimming removed 6 bases at V and 12 bases at J, with 17 bases between. This CDR3 spans 13 amino acids. Germline CDR1 reads MNHEY; CDR2 reads SVGAGI.

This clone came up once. DNA of the CDR3: TGTGCCAGCAGTCCGGACTCTCAGGATTCACCCCTCCACTTT. This codes for CASSPDSQDSPLHF. J is TRBJ1-6 and V is TRBV3-1 (or the pseudogene TRBV3-2); unclear D gene. V was trimmed by 6 bases and J by 8 bases, leaving 14 bases between them. CDR3 length equals 14 residues. The germline V gene has CDR1 LGHDT and CDR2 YNNKEL (reference sequence).

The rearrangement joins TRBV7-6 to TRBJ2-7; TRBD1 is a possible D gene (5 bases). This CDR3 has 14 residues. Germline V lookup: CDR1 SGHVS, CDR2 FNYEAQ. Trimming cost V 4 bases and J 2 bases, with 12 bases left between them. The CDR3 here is CASSSGQLTYEQYF. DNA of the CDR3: TGTGCCAGCAGCTCCGGACAACTCACCTACGAGCAGTACTTC. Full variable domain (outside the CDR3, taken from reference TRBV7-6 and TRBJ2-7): GAGVSQSPRYKVTKRGQDVALRCDPISGHVSLYWYRQALGQGPEFLTYFNYEAQQDKSGLPNDRFSAERPEGSISTLTIQRTEQRDSAMYRCASSSGQLTYEQYFGPGTRLTVT.

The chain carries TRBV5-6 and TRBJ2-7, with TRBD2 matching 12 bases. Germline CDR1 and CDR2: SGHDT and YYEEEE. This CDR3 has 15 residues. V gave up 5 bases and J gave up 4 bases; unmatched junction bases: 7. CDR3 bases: TGTGCCAGCAGTTTTCCTAGCGGGGGGGAATACGAGCAGTACTTC. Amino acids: CASSFPSGGEYEQYF.

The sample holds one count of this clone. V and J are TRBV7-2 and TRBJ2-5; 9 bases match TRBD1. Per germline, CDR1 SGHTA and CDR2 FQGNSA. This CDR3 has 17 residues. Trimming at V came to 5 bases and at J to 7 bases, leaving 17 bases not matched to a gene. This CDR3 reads CASSTGQGQKGVSTQYF. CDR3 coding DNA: TGTGCCAGCAGCACGGGACAGGGCCAAAAAGGGGTATCGACCCAGTACTTC. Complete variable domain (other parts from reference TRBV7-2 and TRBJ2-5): GAGVSQSPSNKVTEKGKDVELRCDPISGHTALYWYRQSLGQGLEFLIYFQGNSAPDKSGLPSDRFSAERTGGSVSTLTIQRTQQEDSAVYLCASSTGQGQKGVSTQYFGPGTRLLVL.

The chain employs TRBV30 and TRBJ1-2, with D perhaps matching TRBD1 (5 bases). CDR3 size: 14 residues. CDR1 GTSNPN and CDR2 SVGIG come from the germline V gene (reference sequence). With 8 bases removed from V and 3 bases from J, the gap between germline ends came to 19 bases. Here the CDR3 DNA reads TGTGCCAGCCCCGGACACCTCGTGGACTATGGCTACACCTTC. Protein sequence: CASPGHLVDYGYTF.

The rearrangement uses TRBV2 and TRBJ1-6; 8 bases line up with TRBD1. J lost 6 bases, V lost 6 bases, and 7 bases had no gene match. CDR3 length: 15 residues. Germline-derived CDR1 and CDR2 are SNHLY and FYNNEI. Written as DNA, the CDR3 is TGTGCCAGCAGGGGCCGGACAGGGCGTAATTCACCCCTCCACTTT. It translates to CASRGRTGRNSPLHF.

The CDR3 region is CASSQGASGEETQYF. CDR3 nucleotides: TGTGCCAGCAGCCAAGGGGCTAGCGGAGAAGAGACCCAGTACTTC. V usage is TRBV4-2 and J usage is TRBJ2-5; 7 bases fit TRBD2. This CDR3 has 15 amino acids. Germline loops: CDR1 LGHNA, CDR2 YNFKEQ. Germline trimming cut 1 base from V and 3 bases from J; bases unmatched to any gene: 5.

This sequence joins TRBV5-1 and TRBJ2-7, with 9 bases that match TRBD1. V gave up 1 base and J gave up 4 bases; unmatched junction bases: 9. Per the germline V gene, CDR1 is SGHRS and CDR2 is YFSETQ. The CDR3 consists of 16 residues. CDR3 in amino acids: CASSLTGTGTKYEQYF. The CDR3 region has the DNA TGCGCCAGCAGCTTGACCGGGACAGGGACGAAATACGAGCAGTACTTC.

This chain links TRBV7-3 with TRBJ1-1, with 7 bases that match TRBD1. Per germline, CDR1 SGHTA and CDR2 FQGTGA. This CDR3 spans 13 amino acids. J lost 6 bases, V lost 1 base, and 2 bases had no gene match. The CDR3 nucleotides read TGTGCCAGCAGCTTAAACCAGGGGGCTGAAGCTTTCTTT. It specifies CASSLNQGAEAFF.

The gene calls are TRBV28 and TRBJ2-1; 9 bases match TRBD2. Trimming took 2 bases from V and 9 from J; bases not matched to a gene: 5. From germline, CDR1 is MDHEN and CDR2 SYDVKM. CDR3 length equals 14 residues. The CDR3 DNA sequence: TGTGCCAGCAGTTTAAGCGGGGGGCCCCGTGAGCAGTTCTTC. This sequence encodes CASSLSGGPREQFF.

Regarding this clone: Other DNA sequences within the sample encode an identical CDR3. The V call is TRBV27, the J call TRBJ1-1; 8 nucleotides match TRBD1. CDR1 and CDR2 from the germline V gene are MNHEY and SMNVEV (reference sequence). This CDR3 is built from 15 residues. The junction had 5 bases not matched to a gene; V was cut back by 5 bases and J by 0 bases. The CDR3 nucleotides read TGTGCCAGCAGTCTTCGGACAGGGCTGAACACTGAAGCTTTCTTT. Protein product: CASSLRTGLNTEAFF.

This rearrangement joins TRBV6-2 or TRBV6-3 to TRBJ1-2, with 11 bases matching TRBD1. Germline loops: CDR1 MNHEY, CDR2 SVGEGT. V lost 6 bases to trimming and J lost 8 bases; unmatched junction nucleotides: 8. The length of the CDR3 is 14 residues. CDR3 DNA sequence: TGTGCCAGCAGCCCTGGACAGGGGGCTGGCGGCTACACCTTC. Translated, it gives CASSPGQGAGGYTF.

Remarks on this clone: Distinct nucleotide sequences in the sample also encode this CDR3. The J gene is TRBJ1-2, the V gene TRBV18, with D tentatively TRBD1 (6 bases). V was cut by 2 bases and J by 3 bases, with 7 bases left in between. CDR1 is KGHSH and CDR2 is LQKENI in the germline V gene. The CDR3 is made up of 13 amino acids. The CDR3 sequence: CASSPRTDYGYTF. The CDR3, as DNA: TGTGCCAGCTCACCAAGGACAGACTATGGCTACACCTTC.

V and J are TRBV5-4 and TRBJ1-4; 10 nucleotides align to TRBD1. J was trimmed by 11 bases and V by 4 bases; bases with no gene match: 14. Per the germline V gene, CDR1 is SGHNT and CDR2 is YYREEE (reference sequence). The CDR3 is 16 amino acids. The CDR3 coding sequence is TGTGCCAGCAGCCGAAGGGCTGGGACAGGGGAAGGGAAACTGTTTTTT. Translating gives CASSRRAGTGEGKLFF. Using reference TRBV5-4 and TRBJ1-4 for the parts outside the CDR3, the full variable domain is ETGVTQSPTHLIKTRGQQVTLRCSSQSGHNTVSWYQQALGQGPQFIFQYYREEENGRGNFPPRFSGLQFPNYSSELNVNALELDDSALYLCASSRRAGTGEGKLFFGSGTQLSVL.

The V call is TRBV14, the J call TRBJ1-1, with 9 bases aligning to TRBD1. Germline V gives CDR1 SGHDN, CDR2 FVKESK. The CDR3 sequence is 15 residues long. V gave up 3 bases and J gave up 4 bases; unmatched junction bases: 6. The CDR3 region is CASSHGQGRTTEAFF. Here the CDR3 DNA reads TGTGCCAGCAGCCACGGACAGGGGCGGACCACTGAAGCTTTCTTT.

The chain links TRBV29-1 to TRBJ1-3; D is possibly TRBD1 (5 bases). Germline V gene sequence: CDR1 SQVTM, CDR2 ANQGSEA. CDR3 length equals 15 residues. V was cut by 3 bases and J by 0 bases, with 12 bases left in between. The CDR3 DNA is TGCAGCGTTGACGGGCTAGGGGACTCTGGAAACACCATATATTTT. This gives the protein CSVDGLGDSGNTIYF.